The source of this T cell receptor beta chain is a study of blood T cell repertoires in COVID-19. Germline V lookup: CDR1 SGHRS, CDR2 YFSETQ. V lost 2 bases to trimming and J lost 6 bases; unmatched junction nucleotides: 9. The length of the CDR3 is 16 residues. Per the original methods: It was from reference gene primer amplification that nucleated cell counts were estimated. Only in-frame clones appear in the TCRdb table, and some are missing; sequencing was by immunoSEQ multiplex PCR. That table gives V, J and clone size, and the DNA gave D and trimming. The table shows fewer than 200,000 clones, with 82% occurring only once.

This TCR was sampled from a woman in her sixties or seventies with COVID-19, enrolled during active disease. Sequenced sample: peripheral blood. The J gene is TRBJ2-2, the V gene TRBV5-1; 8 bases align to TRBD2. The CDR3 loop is CASSFGRGGRPGELFF. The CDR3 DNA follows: TGCGCCAGCAGCTTCGGCCGGGGGGGCCGGCCCGGGGAGCTGTTTTTT.